This T cell receptor beta chain was found in a study of blood T cell repertoires in COVID-19. Overall study context: The United States, Italy and Spain were the sources of the acute and convalescent COVID-19 samples.

As handled by the study authors: Amplification from reference gene primers served as the basis for estimated nucleated cell counts. The method was immunoSEQ multiplex PCR; TCRdb's version includes in-frame clones alone and lacks a portion of them. That table gives V, J and clone size, and the DNA gave D and trimming. Of about 280,000 clones detected, 86% appear once; the ten largest clones hold 2.5% to 3%. The CDR3 is 16 amino acids. Germline assignment: CDR1 SGHVS and CDR2 FNYEAQ. J gave up 5 bases and V 3 bases, and 9 bases lay outside the gene matches. Sequenced: peripheral blood. V is TRBV7-6 and J is TRBJ2-7; TRBD2 aligns across 11 bases. The clonotype comes from a woman aged 25 to 39 with active or convalescent COVID-19. The CDR3, as DNA: TGTGCCAGCAGCTTGTCCCCTACACTAGCGGGGGACGAGCAGTACTTC. As protein: CASSLSPTLAGDEQYF.